Sequencing of this T cell receptor beta chain was carried out in a study of T cells in Graves' hyperthyroidism and ophthalmopathy. The CDR3 is 15 amino acids. The germline V and J ends were trimmed by 0 bases and 5 bases, with 13 bases remaining between them. Germline CDR1 SGHRS, CDR2 YFSETQ. There were TCR beta CDR3 regions amplified from RNA transcripts. During a first-round RT-PCR of the TCR CDR3, the HTBI primer set was used. TCRdb re-called the multiplex PCR reads through MiXCR, storing one row per CDR3 protein. Among around 600,000 distinct CDR3 sequences listed, roughly 16% were seen once. This clonotype turned up a few times.

The source material was blood. V gene TRBV5-1 combines with J gene TRBJ2-3; D gene unclear. The clonotype was recovered from a woman between 40 and 55 years old with Graves' ophthalmopathy. The CDR3 nucleotides read TGCGCCAGCAGCTTGGATGGTGGCTTGGAAGATACGCAGTATTTT. As protein: CASSLDGGLEDTQYF.